This T cell receptor beta chain is drawn from a study of blood T cell repertoires in COVID-19. As for the study in general: Whether acute or convalescent, the COVID-19 samples came from the United States, Italy and Spain. In each case, the material was cDNA or gDNA derived from T cells, B-cell-depleted T cells, or PBMCs.

Methods used by the authors: Reference gene primers were amplified, and this amplification served to estimate nucleated cell counts. Here immunoSEQ multiplex PCR was the method, and the copy in TCRdb shows in-frame clones only, minus some. For V, J and clone size, that table is used; D and trimming come from the DNA. Of some 200,000 clones listed, 88% are singletons. Seattle's enrolled individuals joined amid active infection and were then monitored longitudinally. The CDR3 is made up of 15 amino acids. Trimming stripped 5 bases from V and 1 base from J, with 11 bases between. The germline V gene encodes CDR1 LNHNV and CDR2 YYDKDF (reference sequence).

The sequence came from a man in his forties or fifties with COVID-19, enrolled during active disease. Material for sequencing was peripheral blood. V usage is TRBV15 and J usage is TRBJ2-2, with a tentative D call TRBD1 (6 bases). The CDR3 bases are TGTGCCACCAGCGCCCAGGGACAGAACACCGGGGAGCTGTTTTTT. The encoded protein is CATSAQGQNTGELFF.